This TCR beta chain came from a study of blood T cell repertoires in COVID-19. The CDR3 is 15 residues long. From germline, CDR1 is MGHRA and CDR2 YSYEKL. Trimming took off 1 base at V and 2 bases at J, with 11 bases between the two ends. Study processing details: How many nucleated cells were present was estimated from reference gene primer amplification. Sequenced by immunoSEQ multiplex PCR; TCRdb stores in-frame clones only, minus some. From that table come the V and J calls and clone size; the DNA was used to work out D and trimming. The sample shows 200,000 to 300,000 clones, more than 75% of them seen only once.

The chain uses TRBV4-1 and TRBJ1-2; D remains unclear. This TCR was recovered from an elderly man with acute or convalescent COVID-19. The sequenced material came from peripheral blood. The CDR3: CASSQGPGVNYGYTF. The CDR3 nucleotides read TGCGCCAGCAGCCAAGGGCCCGGGGTGAACTATGGCTACACCTTC.